The TCR beta chain described here comes from a study of spatial heterogeneity in lung cancer. MiXCR, applied by TCRdb to the 5' RACE reads, yields one record per CDR3 protein. In the table there are approximately 93,000 distinct CDR3 sequences, approximately 19% of which are singletons. Time point noted: blood at routine non-recurrence follow-up after resection. This clonotype has only a few counts. Trimming cost V 8 bases and J 1 base, with 11 bases left between them. This CDR3 is built from 13 residues. Germline V gives CDR1 LNHNV, CDR2 YYDKDF (reference sequence). The V gene is TRBV15, the J gene TRBJ2-5; D is uncertain. The receptor was derived from a male donor with early-stage non-small cell lung cancer. This material consisted of PBMCs, taken at follow-up. CDR3 protein: CATRPVSQETQYF. Here the CDR3 DNA reads TGTGCCACCCGGCCCGTTAGCCAAGAGACCCAGTACTTC.